This T cell receptor beta chain appears in the sequencing data of a study of spatial heterogeneity in lung cancer. A unique molecular identifier was carried by every single TCR cDNA molecule. TCRdb passed the 5' RACE reads through MiXCR, listing each CDR3 protein once. The data contain some 83,000 distinct CDR3 sequences, about a fifth of them singletons. Stated time point: sample taken at primary tumor resection. From tumor, nontumor lung or frozen PBMC, whole RNA was taken unsorted for sequencing. The CDR3 consists of 13 residues. In germline, CDR1 is SGHDT, CDR2 YYEEEE. The V end was cut by 0 bases, the J end by 5 bases, with 6 bases between. This clonotype was picked up a small number of times.

This chain joins TRBV5-6 and TRBJ2-4; a weak D match, TRBD1 (6 bases). The sequencing used PBMCs, collected at surgery. This clonotype was sampled from a male donor with early-stage non-small cell lung cancer. The CDR3 is CASSLAGENIQYF. The CDR3 DNA sequence: TGTGCCAGCAGCTTGGCAGGGGAAAACATTCAGTACTTC.